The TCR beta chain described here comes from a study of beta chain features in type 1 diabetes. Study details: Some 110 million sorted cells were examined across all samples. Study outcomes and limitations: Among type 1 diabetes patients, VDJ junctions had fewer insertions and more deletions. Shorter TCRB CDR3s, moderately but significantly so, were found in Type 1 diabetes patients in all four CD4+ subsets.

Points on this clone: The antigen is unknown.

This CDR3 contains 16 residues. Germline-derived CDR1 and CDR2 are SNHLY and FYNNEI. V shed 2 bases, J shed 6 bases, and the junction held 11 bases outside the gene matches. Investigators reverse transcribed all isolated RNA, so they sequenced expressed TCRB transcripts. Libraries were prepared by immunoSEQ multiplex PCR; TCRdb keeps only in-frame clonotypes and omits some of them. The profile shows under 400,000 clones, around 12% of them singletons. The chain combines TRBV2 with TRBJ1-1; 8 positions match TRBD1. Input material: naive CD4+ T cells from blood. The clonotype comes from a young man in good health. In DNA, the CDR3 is TGTGCCAGCAGTGAATCCACAGGGGGGTTATCGGCTGAAGCTTTCTTT. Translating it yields CASSESTGGLSAEAFF.